This is a list of T cell receptor beta chains from one sample in a study of blood T cell repertoires in COVID-19. Sequencing was performed with immunoSEQ multiplex PCR; in TCRdb, only in-frame clones are kept and a portion is missing. This table holds 150,000 to 200,000 clones, about 84% found once. Sequencing was performed on PBMCs or T cells enriched from blood (not recorded which). The source is a man between 50 and 59 years old who had recovered from COVID-19. Each CDR3 is given with its conserved first and last residue. Each record gives: V gene, D gene, clone size, J gene, CDR3 DNA, CDR3 protein. D genes are given only for firm matches. Clone size is shown for a subset of rows, as once, few, many or a class of expanded clone.

TRBV7-6	-	-	TRBJ2-2	TGTGCCAGCAGCTTAGATGATCTTGGCGGCGGGGAGCTGTTTTTT	CASSLDDLGGGELFF
TRBV19	-	-	TRBJ2-3	TGTGCCAGTAAAACCCTAGGTCGGGCAGATACGCAGTATTTT	CASKTLGRADTQYF
TRBV4-1	-	-	TRBJ2-7	TGCGCCAGCAGCCAAGAAATCCGGGATTCCTACGAGCAGTACTTC	CASSQEIRDSYEQYF
TRBV29-1	-	few	TRBJ1-1	TGCAGCGTTGAAGATCCGGGGGAAGCTTTCTTT	CSVEDPGEAFF
TRBV2	-	-	TRBJ1-1	TGTGCCAGCAGCCCCGAGGTGGAAGCTTTCTTT	CASSPEVEAFF
TRBV5-6	TRBD1	-	TRBJ1-5	TGTGCCAGCAGCTTCGGGACAGGTAATCAGCCCCAGCATTTT	CASSFGTGNQPQHF
TRBV7-9	-	-	TRBJ1-3	TGTGCCAGCAGCTTATTTACTGGAAACACCATATATTTT	CASSLFTGNTIYF
TRBV5-6	TRBD1	-	TRBJ2-2	TGTGCCAGCAGCTTAACCCAGGGGGCGCACACCGGGGAGCTGTTTTTT	CASSLTQGAHTGELFF
TRBV2	TRBD1	-	TRBJ1-3	TGTGCCAGCAGTACAATTGACAGGGTAAACACCATATATTTT	CASSTIDRVNTIYF
TRBV24-1	-	-	TRBJ2-2	TGTGCCACCAGTGATCACAGGGCAGGGGAGCTGTTTTTT	CATSDHRAGELFF
TRBV9	TRBD2	-	TRBJ2-2	TGTGCCAGCAGCGTGGGGACTAGCGGGGGGGCCAGGGCCGGGGAGCTGTTTTTT	CASSVGTSGGARAGELFF
TRBV5-4	TRBD2	-	TRBJ2-3	TGTGCCAGCAGCCCTAGCGGGGGGGGAGGGGATACGCAGTATTTT	CASSPSGGGGDTQYF
TRBV7-9	-	-	TRBJ1-2	TGTGCCAGCAGCTCTAAACAGGTTTATGGCTACACCTTC	CASSSKQVYGYTF
TRBV4-3	TRBD1	few	TRBJ1-1	TGCGCCAGCAGCCCCGGACAGGCCCGCATGAACACTGAAGCTTTCTTT	CASSPGQARMNTEAFF
TRBV19	-	-	TRBJ2-7	TGTGCCAGTAGTTTAACAGGGTCCAACGAGCAGTACTTC	CASSLTGSNEQYF
TRBV28	-	-	TRBJ2-1	TGTGCCAGCGGACTGCCGGAGGGGAACAGCCAATCCTACAATGAGCAGTTCTTC	CASGLPEGNSQSYNEQFF
TRBV4-1	TRBD1	-	TRBJ1-2	TGCGCCAGCAGCCAAGAGGACAGGGGAGGCTATGGCTACACCTTC	CASSQEDRGGYGYTF
TRBV3-1/TRBV3-2	TRBD1	-	TRBJ1-2	TGTGCCAGCAGCCTGGGACAGGCTAACTATGGCTACACCTTC	CASSLGQANYGYTF
TRBV30	TRBD1	-	TRBJ1-2	TGTGCCTGGAGCGAGGGACAGTTTGGCTACACCTTC	CAWSEGQFGYTF
TRBV14	-	-	TRBJ1-1	TGTGCCAGCAGCCCCATCCAGAGGGCGGATGGGACTGAAGCTTTCTTT	CASSPIQRADGTEAFF
TRBV24-1	-	-	TRBJ2-1	TGTGCCACCAGTGATTCTAGGAAAATTGCAGGGGCGCAGTTCTTC	CATSDSRKIAGAQFF
TRBV10-1	-	once	TRBJ2-5	TGCGCCAGCAGCCGAGGAGGCGGGGAGAGTCAAGAGACCCAGTACTTC	CASSRGGGESQETQYF
TRBV7-8	-	-	TRBJ1-4	TGTGCCAGCAGGTATCAGGGTGAAAAACTGTTTTTT	CASRYQGEKLFF
TRBV5-4	TRBD1	-	TRBJ2-7	TGTGCCAGCAGTTCCGGGACAGGGCCCTACGAGCAGTACTTC	CASSSGTGPYEQYF